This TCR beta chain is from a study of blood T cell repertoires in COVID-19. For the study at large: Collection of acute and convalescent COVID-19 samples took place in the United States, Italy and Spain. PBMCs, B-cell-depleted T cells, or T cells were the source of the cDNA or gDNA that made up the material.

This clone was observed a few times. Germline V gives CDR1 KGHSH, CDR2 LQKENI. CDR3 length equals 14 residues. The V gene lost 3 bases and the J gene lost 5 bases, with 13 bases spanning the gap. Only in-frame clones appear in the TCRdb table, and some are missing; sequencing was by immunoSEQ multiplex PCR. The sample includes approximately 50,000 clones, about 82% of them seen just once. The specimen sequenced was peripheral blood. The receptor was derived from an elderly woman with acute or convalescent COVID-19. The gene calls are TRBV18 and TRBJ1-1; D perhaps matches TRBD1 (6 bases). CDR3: CASSPGGGRTEAFF. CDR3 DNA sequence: TGTGCCAGCTCACCCGGCGGGGGGCGGACTGAAGCTTTCTTT.